This T cell receptor beta chain derives from a study of early T cells in non-severe SARS-CoV-2 infection (dated by TCRdb to the early 2020s). Turning to the overall study: Because TCR sequencing relied on bulk RNA taken from unsorted whole blood, pairing of alpha and beta chains was not possible.

This clonotype was seen a few times. Its antigen is not yet known. Within one base of it there is no much larger clone, and no base qualities were kept. Broad study findings and their caveats: Matching against VDJdb was skewed toward anti-spike CD8 responses, likely underestimated virus-specific expansions, and missed private and CD4 specificities.

A case-control design nested within a healthcare worker cohort in London, UK, was used, with weekly nasopharyngeal swab PCR tests and blood sampling performed. Healthcare workers were recruited during the week of the UK lockdown, between 23 and 31 March 2020, and followed weekly for up to roughly 15 weeks. The V end gives up 5 bases and the J end 8 bases, leaving 9 bases in the junction not matched to a gene. The germline V gene (reference sequence) provides CDR1 SEHNR and CDR2 FQNEAQ. The CDR3, cysteine through phenylalanine, is 15 amino acids long. Only CDR3 DNA is held: 45 bases, read in frame from base 1. The receptor library was made with 5' RACE. The instrument given in TCRdb is NextSeq 500. The TCR library protocol attached unique molecular identifiers to individual cDNA molecules to correct for sequencing error and PCR bias. Both TCR alpha and beta chains were sequenced, and tight co-correlation was observed between alpha and beta sequence abundances in each sample. In the paper's pipeline: V gene, J gene and CDR3 annotation of TCR sequences was performed with Decombinator V4. TCRs were defined as expanded if a significant change between any two time points was detected under a Poisson model with p below 0.0001. TCR abundances were normalised to the total number of TCRs sequenced per sample and expressed as counts per million. MAIT TCRs were defined by TRAV1-2 paired with TRAJ12, TRAJ20 or TRAJ33, and iNKT TCRs by TRAV10 paired with TRAJ18. A search of VDJdb, accessed on 1 November 2021, was run for TCRs annotated to CMV, EBV and SARS-CoV-2, with TCRs annotated for multiple antigens excluded. The raw public data were reprocessed by TCRdb itself: fastp quality trimming at Q25, MiXCR clonotype calling, in-frame beta chains only. When rows share a CDR3 protein, they turn into one entry using the most common DNA and genes. These V and J calls rely on TCRdb rather than the paper's analysis. The sample contains about 84,000 distinct CDR3 sequences, roughly an eighth of them found a single time. The top ten constitute under 3% of the sample.

The source material was whole blood. The TCR originated in an adult who was a healthcare worker with PCR-confirmed SARS-CoV-2 infection or an uninfected control (not recorded which). Recombination joined TRBV7-9 with TRBJ2-1; 10 bases in between match TRBD2. In nucleotide form, the sequence is TGTGCCAGCAGCCCAAGCGGGGGGGCGAGCTATGAGCAGTTCTTC. Its protein reads: CASSPSGGASYEQFF.